These T cell receptor beta chains were read from a single sample in a study of STAT5B mutations in CD4+ large granular lymphocyte leukemia. TCRdb's table, derived via immunoSEQ multiplex PCR, lists solely in-frame clones and lacks some. The sample holds around 27,000 clones, just under 75% seen once. The sequenced sample consisted of CD4+ T cells from blood buffy coats. These receptors originate from a human donor in good health. Each CDR3 is given with its conserved first and last residue. D genes are given only for firm matches. Not all rows give a size; the values are once, few, many and, for expanded clones, a class.

>TRBJ2-3|.|TRBV7-8|TRBD2
CASSLFASGYTDTQYF
TGTGCCAGCAGCTTATTTGCTAGCGGGTACACAGATACGCAGTATTTT
>TRBJ1-5|.|TRBV4-3|.
CASSQERSQPQHF
TGCGCCAGCAGCCAAGAAAGGTCCCAGCCCCAGCATTTT
>TRBJ2-7|.|TRBV2|.
CASTWYEEQYF
TGTGCCAGCACTTGGTACGAAGAGCAGTACTTC
>TRBJ1-4|.|TRBV5-3|TRBD1
CARSLTIRGRRTNEKLFF
TGTGCCAGAAGCTTAACGATCAGGGGGCGTAGAACTAATGAAAAACTGTTTTTT
>TRBJ2-6|once|TRBV4-3|.
CASSQEGRRAPRSGANVLTF
TGCGCCAGCAGCCAAGAGGGACGGAGGGCCCCCCGCTCTGGGGCCAACGTCCTGACTTTC
>TRBJ1-1|.|TRBV27|TRBD1
CASSGYIRSRDRGGTEAFF
TGTGCCAGCAGTGGATACATCCGGTCCCGGGACAGGGGAGGCACTGAAGCTTTCTTT
>TRBJ2-6|.|TRBV7-2|.
CASSGSGAGANVLTF
TGTGCCAGCAGCGGATCAGGTGCGGGGGCCAACGTCCTGACTTTC
>TRBJ2-3|.|TRBV9|TRBD1
CASSGGTGGLTDTQYF
TGTGCCAGCAGCGGGGGAACAGGGGGTCTCACAGATACGCAGTATTTT
>TRBJ2-1|few|TRBV7-8|.
CASSLFHSFLNEQFF
TGTGCCAGCAGCTTATTTCATTCATTCCTCAATGAGCAGTTCTTC
>TRBJ1-1|once|TRBV14|.
CASSQERWRTTEAFF
TGTGCCAGCAGCCAAGAGCGGTGGCGTACCACTGAAGCTTTCTTT
>TRBJ1-1|.|TRBV6-6|.
CASSYPAGGLNTEAFF
TGTGCCAGCAGTTACCCCGCCGGGGGGCTGAACACTGAAGCTTTCTTT